These 24 T cell receptor beta chains were sequenced from one sample in a study of blood T cells in healthy people across ages. Using a J-beta primer mix together with a sample-barcoded 5' primer, a second PCR was run for roughly 7 to 12 cycles. One entry per CDR3 protein, called by TCRdb with MiXCR from the 5' RACE reads. This table has over a million distinct CDR3 sequences, around 45% appearing once. Sequencing input: blood. These receptor sequences come from a woman aged 55-70 years in good health.

This clonotype showed up just a few times. The chain joins TRBV10-3 to TRBJ1-4; weak D call: TRBD1 (6 bases). Germline V gene data show CDR1 as ENHRY and CDR2 as SYGVKD. CDR3 length: 14 amino acids. Trimming left V 0 bases short and J 8 bases short, with 10 bases between. The CDR3 coding sequence is TGTGCCATCAGTGAGTCACAGGGACGAGAAAAACTGTTTTTT. Translated, it gives CAISESQGREKLFF.

This clonotype was counted a few times. The chain recombines TRBV6-4 with TRBJ2-3; TRBD1 is a possible D gene (5 bases). The germline gives CDR1 MRHNA, CDR2 SNTAGT. CDR3 length: 13 residues. The V and J ends lost 4 bases and 4 bases respectively, with 9 bases between them. The CDR3 protein is CASSGGNSDTQYF. CDR3 coding DNA: TGTGCCAGCAGTGGGGGCAATTCAGATACGCAGTATTTT.

This clonotype has more than one count but fewer than ten. This sequence joins TRBV9 and TRBJ2-3, with 8 bases fitting TRBD1. CDR1 is SGDLS and CDR2 is YYNGEE in the germline V gene. Losses at the gene ends were 4 bases for V and 6 bases for J; bases not matched to a gene: 7. The CDR3 is 14 residues long. The CDR3 region is CASSPRGQPDTQYF. The CDR3 bases are TGTGCCAGCAGCCCCAGGGGGCAACCGGATACGCAGTATTTT.

The V call is TRBV21-1, the J call TRBJ2-1; the table's D call of TRBD2 was not tested on the DNA. TRBV21-1 has pseudogene status. The CDR3 runs to 16 residues. The CDR3: CASSTGGREGPNEQFF. The CDR3 DNA follows: TGTGCCAGCAGCACGGGAGGCAGGGAGGGTCCCAATGAGCAGTTCTTC.

This clonotype has only a few counts. The chain employs TRBV15 and TRBJ1-5; D is uncertain. Germline V gene data show CDR1 as LNHNV and CDR2 as YYDKDF (reference sequence). Trimming removed 0 bases at V and 2 bases at J, with 14 bases between. The CDR3 has 17 residues. CDR3 residues: CATSRDLAAGGNQPQHF. CDR3 sequence (DNA): TGTGCCACCAGCAGAGATCTGGCGGCAGGCGGCAATCAGCCCCAGCATTTT.

The chain employs TRBV15 and TRBJ2-5, with TRBD1 matching 9 bases. TRBJ2-7 explains the end of the DNA better; the J call may be wrong. The germline V gene encodes CDR1 LNHNV and CDR2 YYDKDF (reference sequence). The CDR3 contains 14 residues. The CDR3 sequence: CATRGDRVSSEQYF. CDR3 bases: TGTGCCACCAGGGGGGACAGGGTATCATCCGAGCAGTACTTC.

The CDR3 nucleotides are TGCAGCGTTGGCTGGACCGGTGAAGCGGCTTTCTTT. Protein product: CSVGWTGEAAFF. The V gene is TRBV29-1, the J gene TRBJ1-1, with no clear D. V was clipped by 4 bases and J by 11 bases, with 17 bases between them. Germline V gives CDR1 SQVTM, CDR2 ANQGSEA. This CDR3 has 12 amino acids.

This clonotype was found a few times. CDR3 loop: CASSHDWYNEQFF. CDR3 bases: TGTGCCAGCAGTCACGACTGGTACAATGAGCAGTTCTTC. The gene calls are TRBV3-1 and TRBJ2-1; D gene uncertain. Germline V gene sequence: CDR1 LGHDT, CDR2 YNNKEL (reference sequence). This CDR3 region has 13 residues. V lost 6 bases to trimming and J lost 4 bases, with 10 bases between them.

The CDR3 bases are TGTGCCAGCAGAGAGGGGGGAGGGCGGAAGAAGCTGTTTTTT. Protein sequence: CASREGGGRKKLFF. V is TRBV6-2 or TRBV6-3 and J is TRBJ2-2, with D possibly matching TRBD2 (7 bases). V lost 6 bases and J 12 bases, leaving 20 bases between the germline ends. This CDR3 contains 14 residues. From germline, CDR1 is MNHEY and CDR2 SVGEGT.

With respect to this clonotype: A junction end diverges from the germline sequence, so it may reflect a read error. The chain uses TRBV4-1 and TRBJ2-3; no clear D gene. There are 12 residues in the CDR3. The germline CDR1 and CDR2 sequences are MGHRA and YSYEKL. The CDR3 protein is CASSREDNTRYF. Here the CDR3 DNA reads TGCGCCAGCAGCCGCGAAGACAATACGCGGTATTTT.

The J gene is TRBJ2-4, the V gene TRBV20-1, with a weak D call TRBD2 (5 bases). The CDR3 totals 12 residues. Per the germline V gene, CDR1 is DFQATT and CDR2 is SNEGSKA (reference sequence). The ends were cut back, 1 base at V and 9 bases at J, with 10 bases in the middle. The CDR3 loop is CSARVFEGIQYF. The CDR3 DNA sequence: TGCAGTGCTAGAGTTTTCGAGGGCATTCAGTACTTC.

As to this clonotype: One end of the junction varies from germline; a read error may be responsible. The V gene is TRBV9, the J gene TRBJ2-6; D not certain. From germline, CDR1 is SGDLS and CDR2 YYNGEE. This CDR3 is 14 amino acids long. The CDR3 protein is CVSSASSGANVLTF. DNA for the CDR3: TGTGTCAGCAGCGCCAGCTCGGGGGCCAACGTCCTGACTTTC.

Only a few counts were recorded for this clonotype. V is TRBV5-1 and J is TRBJ2-7, with 7 bases fitting TRBD1. The germline gives CDR1 SGHRS, CDR2 YFSETQ. CDR3 length: 15 residues. Trimming removed 4 bases from V and 2 bases from J; junction bases left unmatched: 9. CDR3: CASSRTGDPTYEQYF. The CDR3 DNA reads as TGCGCCAGCAGCCGTACAGGGGACCCGACCTACGAGCAGTACTTC.

This clonotype was observed a handful of times. Its ends do not fully match the called genes, so a read error is possible. J is TRBJ1-1 and V is TRBV6-5; D unresolved. Germline CDR1 MNHEY, CDR2 SVGAGI. This CDR3 comprises 12 residues. CDR3 sequence: CASIAVNTEAFF. The DNA of the CDR3 is TGTGCCAGCATAGCAGTAAACACCGAAGCTTTCTTT.

The V and J genes are TRBV12-3 or TRBV12-4 and TRBJ2-3; D could derive from TRBD1 or TRBD2 (6 bases each). This CDR3 comprises 14 residues. Trimming removed 10 bases at V and 0 bases at J, with 14 bases between. The CDR3 reads CAISGGGSTDTQYF. CDR3 coding DNA: TGTGCCATAAGCGGAGGGGGAAGCACAGATACGCAGTATTTT.

Details on this clonotype: At one boundary the junction diverges from the germline segment, which might be a read error. The rearrangement links TRBV2 to TRBJ1-4; D is unclear. Germline values: CDR1 SNHLY, CDR2 FYNNEI. CDR3 length: 14 residues. The CDR3 DNA sequence: TGTGCCAGCAGTGAGTCGGCAGTTAATGAAAAGCTGTTTTTT. Amino acid sequence: CASSESAVNEKLFF. The full variable domain, rest sourced from reference TRBV2 and TRBJ1-4, is EPEVTQTPSHQVTQMGQEVILRCVPISNHLYFYWYRQILGQKVEFLVSFYNNEISEKSEIFDDQFSVERPDGSNFTLKIRSTKLEDSAMYFCASSESAVNEKLFFGSGTQLSVL.

The V call is TRBV30, the J call TRBJ2-7; 11 nucleotides agree with TRBD2. The junction had 5 bases not matched to a gene; V was cut back by 3 bases and J by 4 bases. The CDR3 has 14 amino acids. The V gene's germline CDR1 is GTSNPN and CDR2 SVGIG (reference sequence). CDR3 sequence: CAWRSGTSGYEQYF. The CDR3, as DNA: TGTGCCTGGAGATCCGGGACTAGCGGATACGAGCAGTACTTC. Using reference TRBV30 and TRBJ2-7 for the parts outside the CDR3, the full variable domain is SQTIHQWPATLVQPVGSPLSLECTVEGTSNPNLYWYRQAAGRGLQLLFYSVGIGQISSEVPQNLSASRPQDRQFILSSKKLLLSDSGFYLCAWRSGTSGYEQYFGPGTRLTVT.

The chain employs TRBV11-2 and TRBJ2-2; D gene ambiguous. V shed 11 bases and J shed 0 bases, with 13 bases lying between them. CDR3 size: 14 residues. CDR1 SGHAT and CDR2 FQNNGV come from the germline V gene. Here the CDR3 reads CARLPRSNTGELFF. CDR3 nucleotides: TGTGCCCGCCTCCCCAGATCGAACACCGGGGAGCTGTTTTTT.

V usage is TRBV21-1 and J usage is TRBJ2-1; TRBD2, as called in the table, went unchecked against the DNA. TRBV21-1 is marked as a pseudogene. The CDR3 is 15 amino acids. DNA of the CDR3: TGTGCCAGCAGCAAGGCTAGCGGGAGTCTCAATGAGCAGTTCTTC. This codes for CASSKASGSLNEQFF.

This clonotype was found once. A much larger clone lies a single base off, so this may be a read error. The V call is TRBV29-1, the J call TRBJ2-7, with D possibly being TRBD1 (6 bases). Germline values: CDR1 SQVTM, CDR2 ANQGSEA. V shed 0 bases and J shed 5 bases, with 14 bases lying between them. The CDR3 is 14 amino acids. CDR3 region: CSVEDHQGSDEQYF. In nucleotides, the CDR3 is TGCAGCGTTGAAGACCATCAGGGGTCCGACGAGCAGTACTTC.

This clonotype was counted between two and nine times. This chain links TRBV20-1 with TRBJ2-7, with 9 bases fitting TRBD1. V gave up 3 bases and J gave up 5 bases; unmatched junction bases: 5. The CDR3 contains 13 residues. Per germline, CDR1 DFQATT and CDR2 SNEGSKA (reference sequence). DNA of the CDR3: TGCAGTGCTAGCGGACAGGGGAGCGACGAGCAGTACTTC. It encodes CSASGQGSDEQYF.

This clonotype was picked up a small number of times. The chain carries TRBV20-1 and TRBJ2-5; the match to TRBD1 covers 11 bases. Germline-derived CDR1 and CDR2 are DFQATT and SNEGSKA (reference sequence). With 2 bases clipped from V and 5 bases from J, the junction kept 4 bases outside the gene matches. The CDR3 totals 14 residues. CDR3 loop: CSARPGTGGETQYF. CDR3 bases: TGCAGTGCTAGACCCGGGACAGGGGGTGAGACCCAGTACTTC.

V gene TRBV29-1 combines with J gene TRBJ1-2; D gene unclear. The germline V gene has CDR1 SQVTM and CDR2 ANQGSEA. The V gene lost 7 bases and the J gene lost 3 bases, with 18 bases spanning the gap. The CDR3 is 14 amino acids. The CDR3 loop reads CSAWGSGFDYGYTF. The CDR3 DNA follows: TGCAGCGCCTGGGGTTCAGGTTTTGACTATGGCTACACCTTC.

The V and J genes are TRBV29-1 and TRBJ2-1; a weak D match, TRBD2 (6 bases). From germline, CDR1 is SQVTM and CDR2 ANQGSEA. V lost 4 bases to trimming and J lost 0 bases, with 10 bases between them. This CDR3 region has 14 residues. CDR3 in DNA: TGCAGCGTTGTCGGGAGCCCCTCCTACAATGAGCAGTTCTTC. Amino acid sequence: CSVVGSPSYNEQFF.